One sample yielded the 10 T cell receptor beta chains listed below, sequenced in a study of T-cell memory formation after mild COVID-19. MiXCR was run by TCRdb on the 5' RACE reads, yielding one entry per CDR3 protein. The sample has approximately 100,000 distinct CDR3 sequences, around 10% seen once. Sequences were obtained from PBMCs or a T cell subset sorted from them (not recorded which). These receptors came from a man younger than 35 who had mild COVID-19 (a few samples of this study predate the infection). Cell type and time point are not known.

This clonotype was observed at least ten times. This chain links TRBV20-1 with TRBJ2-7; D may be TRBD2 (6 bases). The CDR3 spans 13 residues. In germline, CDR1 is DFQATT, CDR2 SNEGSKA (reference sequence). The V end was cut by 4 bases, the J end by 4 bases, with 14 bases between. The CDR3 loop reads CSAILANRYEQYF. The CDR3 DNA reads as TGCAGTGCTATTCTAGCGAATCGGTACGAGCAGTACTTC.

This clonotype was seen only a few times. The V and J genes are TRBV14 and TRBJ2-2; no firm D call. The CDR3 is made up of 13 amino acids. V lost 2 bases and J 1 base, leaving 2 bases between the germline ends. The germline gives CDR1 SGHDN, CDR2 FVKESK. CDR3 in DNA: TGTGCCAGCAGCCAATTGAACACCGGGGAGCTGTTTTTT. Its translation: CASSQLNTGELFF. Complete variable domain (other parts from reference TRBV14 and TRBJ2-2): EAGVTQFPSHSVIEKGQTVTLRCDPISGHDNLYWYRRVMGKEIKFLLHFVKESKQDESGMPNNRFLAERTGGTYSTLKVQPAELEDSGVYFCASSQLNTGELFFGEGSRLTVL.

The V and J genes are TRBV14 and TRBJ2-7; D perhaps matches TRBD1 (6 bases). Germline values: CDR1 SGHDN, CDR2 FVKESK. Trimming took off 1 base at V and 6 bases at J, with 16 bases between the two ends. The CDR3 spans 15 residues. The CDR3 DNA reads as TGTGCCAGCAGCCAAGTCAGGGGTCGCTTCTCCGAGCAGTACTTC. Protein: CASSQVRGRFSEQYF.

V is TRBV4-1 and J is TRBJ1-1, with a possible D match to TRBD1 (5 bases). Per the germline V gene, CDR1 is MGHRA and CDR2 is YSYEKL. V was clipped by 0 bases and J by 4 bases, with 12 bases between them. The CDR3 has 15 residues. The CDR3 is CASSQEAWGTTEAFF. The CDR3 DNA follows: TGCGCCAGCAGCCAAGAAGCCTGGGGCACCACTGAAGCTTTCTTT.

The chain employs TRBV5-5 and TRBJ1-5; 11 bases line up with TRBD1. After removal of 5 bases from V and 6 bases from J, the junction contained 7 bases not matched to a gene. This CDR3 has 15 residues. Germline V gene data show CDR1 as SGHKS and CDR2 as YYEKEE (reference sequence). CDR3 nucleotides: TGTGCCAGCAGTTCCGGGACAGGGGGTTTTCAGCCCCAGCATTTT. Residues: CASSSGTGGFQPQHF.

This chain joins TRBV10-3 and TRBJ1-4; D not certain. V was trimmed by 10 bases and J by 6 bases, leaving 15 bases between them. CDR3 length equals 13 residues. The germline CDR1 and CDR2 sequences are ENHRY and SYGVKD. The CDR3 nucleotides read TGTGCCACGCAGACCCAGGTTGATGAAAAACTGTTTTTT. Translated: CATQTQVDEKLFF.

V and J are TRBV7-9 and TRBJ1-1; no firm D call. CDR3 size: 11 residues. The germline V gene encodes CDR1 SEHNR and CDR2 FQNEAQ (reference sequence). The V end lost 6 bases, the J end lost 8 bases, and 10 bases lay between the germline ends. This CDR3 reads CASREDKEAFF. In DNA form, the CDR3 reads TGTGCCAGCAGGGAAGACAAAGAAGCTTTCTTT.

In its sample, this clonotype was seen a few times. This chain uses TRBV12-3 or TRBV12-4 with TRBJ2-3, with D possibly being TRBD1 or TRBD2 (5 bases each). V was trimmed by 6 bases and J by 1 base, leaving 14 bases between them. CDR3 length equals 15 residues. This chain's CDR3 is CASRERGWGTDTQYF. As DNA, the CDR3 is TGTGCCAGCAGAGAGAGGGGTTGGGGCACAGATACGCAGTATTTT.

The V and J genes are TRBV5-1 and TRBJ1-1; a weak D match, TRBD1 (6 bases). The CDR3 consists of 15 residues. V lost 0 bases to trimming and J lost 4 bases, with 13 bases between them. Germline V lookup: CDR1 SGHRS, CDR2 YFSETQ. CDR3 sequence reads: CASSLEQGPGTEAFF. The CDR3 coding sequence is TGCGCCAGCAGCTTGGAACAGGGACCCGGCACTGAAGCTTTCTTT.

This clonotype was counted between two and nine times. The chain employs TRBV4-1 and TRBJ1-6, with 8 bases lining up with TRBD1. The CDR3 is 16 amino acids. Germline loops: CDR1 MGHRA, CDR2 YSYEKL. V lost 7 bases and J lost 0; bases outside the gene matches: 5. CDR3 DNA sequence: TGCGCCAGCAATCTCCAGGGGGCCTCCTATAATTCACCCCTCCACTTT. Translation gives CASNLQGASYNSPLHF.